One TCR beta chain is described in this entry. The antigen remains undetermined. Time point given: recipient sample about 28 days before transplant, after cytoreduction. Blood collection times were about day -28 and days 30, 100, 180 posttransplant. This sample was taken from a study of T cell clonotyping in hematopoietic cell transplantation. This CDR3 spans 17 amino acids. Per the germline V gene, CDR1 is SGDLS and CDR2 is YYNGEE. V gave up 0 bases and J gave up 8 bases; unmatched junction bases: 7. The method was immunoSEQ multiplex PCR; TCRdb's version includes in-frame clones alone and lacks a portion of them. The table shows tens of thousands of clones, with 96% occurring only once. Study conclusions and caveats: After transplant, recipient diversity fell while pathologically expanded clonotypes grew through day 180.

This TCR derives from a woman aged 45 to 65 with acute myeloid leukemia. Some clones in this sample may be carry-over from other donors' samples. The chain recombines TRBV9 with TRBJ2-2; 13 nucleotides agree with TRBD2. Sequenced here: peripheral blood mononuclear cells, sampled before stem cell transplant. The CDR3 nucleotides read TGTGCCAGCAGCGTAGCTTCGGGACTAGCGGGGTCAGGGGAGCTGTTTTTT. It codes for CASSVASGLAGSGELFF.